Listed below are T cell receptor beta chains from one sample, sequenced in a study of T-cell memory formation after mild COVID-19. TCRdb called the 5' RACE reads again in MiXCR, with one record for every CDR3 protein. The data hold about 180,000 distinct CDR3 sequences, with 16% observed a single time. Sequencing was carried out using PBMCs or a T cell subset sorted from them (not recorded which). The receptors come from an adult woman who had mild COVID-19 (a few samples of this study predate the infection). Cell type and time point are not known. Both conserved end residues are part of each CDR3. Some rows mark clone size as missing; the rest say once, few, many or name a class of expanded clone.

V gene,clone size,CDR3 protein
TRBV5-1,few,CASSLTTGANTGELFF
TRBV5-1,.,CASRPAQGNTEAFF
TRBV6-6,.,CASRGNYGYTF
TRBV7-3,.,CASSFSGTGDGYTF
TRBV10-3,.,CAISESGTGGAYEQYF
TRBV11-1,few,CASSLRTVSRAATSTDTQYF
TRBV12-3/TRBV12-4,few,CASIDGRINTEAFF
TRBV3-1,.,CASQSGGGGAYNEQFF
TRBV3-1,few,CASSTGQGSNQPQHF
TRBV3-1,few,CASSHSGGAHNEQFF
TRBV7-2,.,CASSYRAGATGELFF
TRBV10-3,.,CATGLAGSYEQYF
TRBV10-3,.,CATRQDLAKNIQYF
TRBV2,.,CASSGPRGGMRYNEQFF
TRBV3-1,few,CASSHTDRGVQYF
TRBV11-1,.,CASSLLAGAQYF
TRBV18,few,CASSPQTGTDPYNEQFF
TRBV7-6,few,CASSPRSNGQADTQYF
TRBV29-1,.,CSVEGSSGTGLSYEQYF
TRBV5-1,many,CASSLAARTDTQYF
TRBV4-2,.,CASRGAGGNTGELFF
TRBV6-6,few,CASSDRSSLGDTQYF
TRBV7-2,.,CASSWDRAGETQYF
TRBV5-5,many,CASSLGQYTGELFF
TRBV11-2,.,CASRDLAERDEQFF
TRBV20-1,many,CSAQDTDLYEQYF
TRBV6-6,few,CASSYKTGGDYGYTF
TRBV2,few,CASSHLGQGPSYEQYF
TRBV7-2,few,CASSLGLYTDTQYF
TRBV19,.,CASSIGRQILNYGYTF
TRBV6-5,few,CASWDRGVSYEQYF
TRBV20-1,many,CSASSGTSGPTDTQYF
TRBV6-6,.,CASRYGQEGTEAFF
TRBV5-1,.,CASSRLDFYEQYF
TRBV5-1,few,CASSLGGTVSSYEQYF
TRBV5-6,few,CASSRTGQGAAYEQYF
TRBV30,few,CAWRHVDAFF
TRBV7-2,.,CASTLDPIYNEQFF
TRBV5-1,.,CASSHGGNEKLFF
TRBV20-1,few,CSATPGVGETQYF
TRBV7-2,.,CASSLAGGPSNEQFF
TRBV20-1,once,CSARDQKTLAVEQYF